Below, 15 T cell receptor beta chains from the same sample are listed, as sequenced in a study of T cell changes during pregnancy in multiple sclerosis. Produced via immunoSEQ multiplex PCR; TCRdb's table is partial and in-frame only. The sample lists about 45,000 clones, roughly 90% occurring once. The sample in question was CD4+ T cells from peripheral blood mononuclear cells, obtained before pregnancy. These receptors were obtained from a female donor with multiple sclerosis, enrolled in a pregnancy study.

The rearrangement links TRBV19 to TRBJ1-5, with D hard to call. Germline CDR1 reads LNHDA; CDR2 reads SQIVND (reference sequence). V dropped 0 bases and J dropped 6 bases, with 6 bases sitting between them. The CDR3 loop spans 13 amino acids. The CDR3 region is CASSIDEFQPQHF. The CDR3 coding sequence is TGTGCCAGTAGTATAGACGAGTTTCAGCCCCAGCATTTT.

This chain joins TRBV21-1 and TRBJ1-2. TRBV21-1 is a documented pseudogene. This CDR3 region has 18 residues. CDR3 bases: TGTGCCAGCAGCAAACGGAAGTCAGAAAAGGGGAGGAACTATGGCTACACCTTC. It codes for CASSKRKSEKGRNYGYTF.

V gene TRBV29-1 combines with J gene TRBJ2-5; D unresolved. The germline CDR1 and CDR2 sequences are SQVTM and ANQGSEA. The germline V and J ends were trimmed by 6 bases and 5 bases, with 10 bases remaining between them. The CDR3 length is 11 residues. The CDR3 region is CSVGSGETQYF. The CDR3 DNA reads TGCAGCGTCGGGTCTGGGGAGACCCAGTACTTC.

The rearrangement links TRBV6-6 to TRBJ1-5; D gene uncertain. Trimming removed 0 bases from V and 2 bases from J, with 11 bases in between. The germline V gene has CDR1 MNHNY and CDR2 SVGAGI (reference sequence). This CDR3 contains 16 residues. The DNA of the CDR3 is TGTGCCAGCAGTTACTCGAATGCGGGAGGCAATCAGCCCCAGCATTTT. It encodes CASSYSNAGGNQPQHF.

The CDR3 DNA reads TGTGCCTGGAGTTCCGGGGGGAATCAGCCCCAGCATTTT. Encoded protein: CAWSSGGNQPQHF. The V and J genes are TRBV30 and TRBJ1-5, with D possibly being TRBD1 (5 bases). The CDR3 totals 13 residues. Per germline, CDR1 GTSNPN and CDR2 SVGIG (reference sequence). V lost 2 bases, J lost 4 bases, and 9 bases lay in between.

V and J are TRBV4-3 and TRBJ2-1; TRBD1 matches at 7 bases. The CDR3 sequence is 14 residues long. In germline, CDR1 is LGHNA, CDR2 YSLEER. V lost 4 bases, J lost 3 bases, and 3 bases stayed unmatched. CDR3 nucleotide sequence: TGCGCCAGCAGCCTTGGACAGGTCTACAATGAGCAGTTCTTC. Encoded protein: CASSLGQVYNEQFF.

CDR3 residues: CASSPRERTAGPDTQYF. The CDR3 region has the DNA TGTGCCAGCAGCCCCCGGGAGAGGACAGCGGGGCCAGATACGCAGTATTTT. The rearrangement links TRBV5-4 to TRBJ2-3, with D possibly TRBD2 on 7 matching bases. Looked up from germline, CDR1 is SGHNT and CDR2 is YYREEE (reference sequence). V was cut by 4 bases and J by 4 bases, with 22 bases left in between. The CDR3 spans 17 residues.

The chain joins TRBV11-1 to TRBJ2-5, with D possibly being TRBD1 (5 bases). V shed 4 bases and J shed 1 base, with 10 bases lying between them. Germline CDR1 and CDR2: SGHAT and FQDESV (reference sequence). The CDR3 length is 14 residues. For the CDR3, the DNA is TGTGCCAGCAGCTCCGGCCAGGGCCAAGAGACCCAGTACTTC. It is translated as CASSSGQGQETQYF.

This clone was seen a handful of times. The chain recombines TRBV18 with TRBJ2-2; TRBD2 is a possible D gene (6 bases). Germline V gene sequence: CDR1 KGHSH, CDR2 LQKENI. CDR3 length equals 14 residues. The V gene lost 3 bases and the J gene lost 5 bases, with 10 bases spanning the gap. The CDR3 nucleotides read TGTGCCAGCTCACCCATCGGGGGAACCGGGGAGCTGTTTTTT. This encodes CASSPIGGTGELFF.

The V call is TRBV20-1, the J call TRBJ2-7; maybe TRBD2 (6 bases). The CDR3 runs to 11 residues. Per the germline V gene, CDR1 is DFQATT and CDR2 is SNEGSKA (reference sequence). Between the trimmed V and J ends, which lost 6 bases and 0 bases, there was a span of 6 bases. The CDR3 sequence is CSAGSSYEQYF. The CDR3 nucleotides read TGCAGTGCCGGGAGCTCCTACGAGCAGTACTTC.

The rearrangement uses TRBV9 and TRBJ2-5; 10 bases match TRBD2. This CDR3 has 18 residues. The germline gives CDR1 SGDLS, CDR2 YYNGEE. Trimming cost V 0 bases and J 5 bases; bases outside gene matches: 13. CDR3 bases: TGTGCCAGCAGCGTAGCTACAAGCGGGGGGGCCTTGGTTGAGACCCAGTACTTC. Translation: CASSVATSGGALVETQYF.

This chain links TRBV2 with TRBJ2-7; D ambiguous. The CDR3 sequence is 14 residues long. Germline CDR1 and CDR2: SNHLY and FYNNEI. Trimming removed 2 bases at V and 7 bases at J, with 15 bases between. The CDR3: CASSEWSVIWEQYF. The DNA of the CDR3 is TGTGCCAGCAGTGAATGGTCAGTGATTTGGGAGCAGTACTTC.

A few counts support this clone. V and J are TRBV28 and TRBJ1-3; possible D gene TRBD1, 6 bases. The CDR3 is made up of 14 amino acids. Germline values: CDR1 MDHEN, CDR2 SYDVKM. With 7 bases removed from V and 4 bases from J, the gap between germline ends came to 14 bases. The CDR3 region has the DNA TGTGCCAGCACCTGGTTGGGGGCAGGAAACACCATATATTTT. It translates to CASTWLGAGNTIYF.

The CDR3 reads CASSLLPGQGSGELFF. In DNA, the CDR3 is TGTGCCAGCAGCTTATTACCAGGGCAGGGTAGCGGGGAGCTGTTTTTT. The chain uses TRBV11-2 and TRBJ2-2, with D possibly TRBD1 on 5 matching bases. CDR3 length: 16 amino acids. Per germline, CDR1 SGHAT and CDR2 FQNNGV. V was trimmed by 2 bases and J by 7 bases, leaving 17 bases between them.

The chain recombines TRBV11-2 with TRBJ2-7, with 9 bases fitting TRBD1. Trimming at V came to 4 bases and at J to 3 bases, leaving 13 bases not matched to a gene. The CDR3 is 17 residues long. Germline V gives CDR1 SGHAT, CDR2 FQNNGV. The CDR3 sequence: CASSSPPGTGILYEQYF. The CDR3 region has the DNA TGTGCCAGCAGCTCCCCACCTGGGACAGGGATCCTCTACGAGCAGTACTTC.